This T cell receptor beta chain was recorded in a study of cytomegalovirus exposure and HLA in healthy donors. Overall study context: An earlier analysis found 117 million unique TCR beta sequences from around 180 million T cells. Study results and limitations: Earlier analysis found most TCR beta V segments productive about 87% or about 30% of the time.

On this clone itself: What it recognizes is unknown.

PCR involved 60 Vbeta and 13 Jbeta primers. As handled by the study authors: A follow-up analysis tallied 60 million to 85 million unique TCR beta chains, roughly 11 million shared. The repertoire was sequenced with immunoSEQ multiplex PCR; TCRdb's copy has only in-frame clones and lacks some. V and J calls and clone size come straight from that table; D and trimming were deduced from the DNA. The sample lists 200,000 or so clones, approximately 81% occurring once. Germline V gene sequence: CDR1 SGHVS, CDR2 FNYEAQ. Trimming took 5 bases from V and 0 from J, leaving 7 bases between them. CDR3 size: 13 residues.

The chain combines TRBV7-6 with TRBJ1-2; D is undetermined. This receptor was obtained from a woman between 18 and 30 years old in good health and CMV-seropositive. Sequencing used PBMCs. Here the CDR3 reads CASSPSSNYGYTF. The DNA for the CDR3 is TGTGCCAGCAGCCCCTCTTCTAACTATGGCTACACCTTC.